The rows below give T cell receptor beta chains drawn from one sample of a study of cytomegalovirus exposure and HLA in healthy donors. Data came from immunoSEQ multiplex PCR; TCRdb stores just in-frame clones and leaves some out. This repertoire shows about 73,000 clones, roughly 71% found once; its top ten account for 9.5% to 15%. Sequenced sample: PBMCs. The origin of the receptors is a man in his sixties or seventies in good health and CMV-seronegative. Both conserved end residues are part of each CDR3. The D gene is left open where the match is weak. Expanded clones are given a class, and other clones once, few, many or no size at all.

d_gene: -
j_gene: TRBJ1-4
abundance: few
v_gene: TRBV4-1
CDR3nt: TGCGCCAGCAGCCAAGAGGCTCCACGGGGAAAACTGTTTTTT
CDR3aa: CASSQEAPRGKLFF

d_gene: -
j_gene: TRBJ1-2
abundance: -
v_gene: TRBV5-5
CDR3nt: TGTGCCAGCAGCTTGGTTGAAGTGAGGGGCTACACCTTC
CDR3aa: CASSLVEVRGYTF

d_gene: TRBD2
j_gene: TRBJ2-3
abundance: -
v_gene: TRBV6-1
CDR3nt: TGTGCCAGCAGTGAAGGTTCACTAGCGGGGGTTACAGATACGCAGTATTTT
CDR3aa: CASSEGSLAGVTDTQYF

d_gene: -
j_gene: TRBJ2-5
abundance: many
v_gene: TRBV7-9
CDR3nt: TGTGCCAGCAGCTTAGCGGCAGAGACCCAGTACTTC
CDR3aa: CASSLAAETQYF

d_gene: TRBD2
j_gene: TRBJ2-1
abundance: few
v_gene: TRBV4-3
CDR3nt: TGCGCCAGCAGCCAAGCGGGGGGAGCCTACAATGAGCAGTTCTTC
CDR3aa: CASSQAGGAYNEQFF

d_gene: TRBD1
j_gene: TRBJ1-1
abundance: -
v_gene: TRBV5-1
CDR3nt: TGCGCCAGCACCCGGACAGGGGATGGCACTGAAGCTTTCTTT
CDR3aa: CASTRTGDGTEAFF

d_gene: TRBD2
j_gene: TRBJ2-1
abundance: -
v_gene: TRBV5-3
CDR3nt: TGTGCCAGAAGCCCTCTTAGCGGGAGGTTGGGCGATGAGCAGTTCTTC
CDR3aa: CARSPLSGRLGDEQFF

d_gene: -
j_gene: TRBJ2-6
abundance: -
v_gene: TRBV4-1
CDR3nt: TGCGCCAGCAGCCAAGAAATGACTAGTTCTGGGGCCAACGTCCTGACTTTC
CDR3aa: CASSQEMTSSGANVLTF

d_gene: TRBD2
j_gene: TRBJ2-7
abundance: -
v_gene: TRBV14
CDR3nt: TGTGCCAGCAGCCCGTCACCGGGACTAGCGCCGACCTACGAGCAGTACTTC
CDR3aa: CASSPSPGLAPTYEQYF

d_gene: -
j_gene: TRBJ1-1
abundance: -
v_gene: TRBV2
CDR3nt: TGTGCCAGCATAAGGGGTTTAGGGGCCAGGGAATCTGAAGCTTTCTTT
CDR3aa: CASIRGLGARESEAFF

d_gene: TRBD2
j_gene: TRBJ2-5
abundance: -
v_gene: TRBV19
CDR3nt: TGTGCCAGTAGTATTGGCCTTGGGACTACCCAAGAGACCCAGTACTTC
CDR3aa: CASSIGLGTTQETQYF

d_gene: -
j_gene: TRBJ2-2
abundance: -
v_gene: TRBV5-5
CDR3nt: TGTGCCAGCAGCTGGCAGGTAGTCCCAGGAACCGGGGAGCTGTTTTTT
CDR3aa: CASSWQVVPGTGELFF

d_gene: -
j_gene: TRBJ1-1
abundance: -
v_gene: TRBV6-1
CDR3nt: TGTGCCAGCAGGACAAGGATGAACACTGAAGCTTTCTTT
CDR3aa: CASRTRMNTEAFF

d_gene: TRBD1
j_gene: TRBJ1-3
abundance: -
v_gene: TRBV7-8
CDR3nt: TGTGCCAGCAGCTTAGTCCCAGGGGGTATTTCTGGAAACACCATATATTTT
CDR3aa: CASSLVPGGISGNTIYF

d_gene: -
j_gene: TRBJ2-7
abundance: few
v_gene: TRBV5-1
CDR3nt: TGCGCCAGCAGCCGGACAGTATCCTACGAGCAGTACTTC
CDR3aa: CASSRTVSYEQYF

d_gene: -
j_gene: TRBJ1-2
abundance: many
v_gene: TRBV18
CDR3nt: TGTGCCAGCTCACCAGGGGCCACCTTCTATGGCTACACCTTC
CDR3aa: CASSPGATFYGYTF

d_gene: TRBD1
j_gene: TRBJ1-2
abundance: few
v_gene: TRBV5-6
CDR3nt: TGTGCCAGCAGCCCCGGACAGGGCTATGGCTACACCTTC
CDR3aa: CASSPGQGYGYTF

d_gene: -
j_gene: TRBJ2-1
abundance: -
v_gene: TRBV9
CDR3nt: TGTGCCAGCAGCGTAGCAGGCTCACCTAAATCCAATGAGCAGTTCTTC
CDR3aa: CASSVAGSPKSNEQFF